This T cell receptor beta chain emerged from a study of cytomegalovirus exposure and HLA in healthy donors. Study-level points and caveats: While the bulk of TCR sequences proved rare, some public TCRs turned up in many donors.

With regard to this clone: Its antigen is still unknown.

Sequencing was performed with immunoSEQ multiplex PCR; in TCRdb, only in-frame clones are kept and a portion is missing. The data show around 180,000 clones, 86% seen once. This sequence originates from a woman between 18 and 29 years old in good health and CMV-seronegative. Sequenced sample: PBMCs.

In nucleotides, the CDR3 is TGTGCCAGCAACTACCTACAAGAGACCCAGTACTTC. Its protein product is CASNYLQETQYF. This chain joins TRBV7-2 and TRBJ2-5; D remains unclear. The CDR3 length is 12 residues. The germline CDR1 and CDR2 sequences are SGHTA and FQGNSA. The ends were cut back, 7 bases at V and 2 bases at J, with 8 bases in the middle. The whole variable domain, filled in from reference TRBV7-2 and TRBJ2-5, reads GAGVSQSPSNKVTEKGKDVELRCDPISGHTALYWYRQSLGQGLEFLIYFQGNSAPDKSGLPSDRFSAERTGGSVSTLTIQRTQQEDSAVYLCASNYLQETQYFGPGTRLLVL.